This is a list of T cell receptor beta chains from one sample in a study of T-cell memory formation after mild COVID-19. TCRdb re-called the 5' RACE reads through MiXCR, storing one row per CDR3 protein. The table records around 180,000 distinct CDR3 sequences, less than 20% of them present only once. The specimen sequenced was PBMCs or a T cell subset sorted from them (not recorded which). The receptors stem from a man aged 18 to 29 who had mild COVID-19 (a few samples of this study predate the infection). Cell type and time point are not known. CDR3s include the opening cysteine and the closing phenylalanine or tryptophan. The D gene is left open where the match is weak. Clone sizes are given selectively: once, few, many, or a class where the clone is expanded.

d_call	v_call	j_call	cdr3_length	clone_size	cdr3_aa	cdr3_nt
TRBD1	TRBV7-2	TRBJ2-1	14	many	CASTRTGLVNEQFF	TGTGCCAGCACCCGGACAGGGCTGGTCAATGAGCAGTTCTTC
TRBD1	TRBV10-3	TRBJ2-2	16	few	CAITGTAYANTGELFF	TGTGCCATCACCGGGACAGCCTACGCGAACACCGGGGAGCTGTTTTTT
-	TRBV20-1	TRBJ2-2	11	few	CSAARGRELFF	TGCAGTGCAGCACGGGGTAGGGAGCTGTTTTTT
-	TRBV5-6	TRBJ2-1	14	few	CASSPPFSGNEQFF	TGTGCCAGCAGCCCGCCCTTTTCGGGGAATGAGCAGTTCTTC
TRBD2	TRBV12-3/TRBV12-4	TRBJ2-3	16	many	CASSLRLAGVTDTQYF	TGTGCCAGCAGCCTCAGACTAGCGGGGGTCACAGATACGCAGTATTTT
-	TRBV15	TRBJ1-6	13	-	CATSRDIYSPLHF	TGTGCCACCAGCAGAGATATTTATTCACCCCTCCACTTT
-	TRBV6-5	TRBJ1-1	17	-	CASSYAAPGAENTEAFF	TGTGCCAGCAGTTACGCAGCGCCAGGGGCTGAAAACACTGAAGCTTTCTTT
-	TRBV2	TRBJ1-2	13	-	CASSPGVFYGYTF	TGTGCCAGCAGCCCGGGGGTCTTTTATGGCTACACCTTC
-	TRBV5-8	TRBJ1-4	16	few	CASSFGAGTNGEKLFF	TGTGCCAGCAGCTTTGGTGCGGGAACTAATGGTGAAAAACTGTTTTTT
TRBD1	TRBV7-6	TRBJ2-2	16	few	CASSERDRENTGELFF	TGTGCCAGCAGCGAACGGGACAGGGAGAACACCGGGGAGCTGTTTTTT
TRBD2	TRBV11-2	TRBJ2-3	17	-	CASSLVALAGGTDTQYF	TGTGCCAGCAGCTTAGTGGCCCTAGCGGGGGGCACAGATACGCAGTATTTT
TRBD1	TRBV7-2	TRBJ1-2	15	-	CASSLWTGNNYGYTF	TGTGCCAGCAGCTTATGGACAGGGAATAACTATGGCTACACCTTC
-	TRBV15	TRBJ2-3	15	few	CATSRDLGITDTQYF	TGTGCCACCAGCAGAGATCTGGGAATCACAGATACGCAGTATTTT
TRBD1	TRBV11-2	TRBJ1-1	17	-	CASSAGAHRGRDTEAFF	TGTGCCAGCAGCGCAGGTGCTCACAGGGGGCGGGACACTGAAGCTTTCTTT
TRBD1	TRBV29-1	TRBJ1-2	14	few	CSVEEGGPPWGYTF	TGCAGCGTTGAAGAAGGGGGCCCACCCTGGGGCTACACCTTC
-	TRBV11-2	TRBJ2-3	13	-	CASSPRLGDTQYF	TGTGCCAGCAGCCCACGCCTGGGAGATACGCAGTATTTT
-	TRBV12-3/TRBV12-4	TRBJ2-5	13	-	CASSFLGTETQYF	TGTGCCAGCAGTTTTCTGGGGACGGAGACCCAGTACTTC
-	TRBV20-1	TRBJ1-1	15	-	CSASGSHGGNTEAFF	TGCAGTGCTAGCGGGTCCCACGGGGGCAACACTGAAGCTTTCTTT
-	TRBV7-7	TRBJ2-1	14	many	CASSPGGALNEQFF	TGTGCCAGCAGCCCAGGAGGAGCCCTCAATGAGCAGTTCTTC
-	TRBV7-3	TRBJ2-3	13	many	CASSLSRGDTQYF	TGTGCCAGCAGCTTAAGTAGGGGCGATACGCAGTATTTT
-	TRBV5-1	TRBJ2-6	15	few	CASSSGASGANVLTF	TGCGCCAGCAGCTCGGGGGCGAGCGGGGCCAACGTCCTGACTTTC
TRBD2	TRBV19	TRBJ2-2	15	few	CASSAGTSFFGELFF	TGTGCCAGTAGCGCCGGGACTAGTTTTTTCGGGGAGCTGTTTTTT
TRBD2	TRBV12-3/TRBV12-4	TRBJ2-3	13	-	CAISWNLAGTQYF	TGTGCCATCTCATGGAACCTAGCGGGTACGCAGTATTTT
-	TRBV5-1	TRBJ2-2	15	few	CASSLTGPNTGELFF	TGCGCCAGCAGCTTAACGGGCCCGAACACCGGGGAGCTGTTTTTT
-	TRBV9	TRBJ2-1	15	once	CASSVGITGYNEQFF	TGTGCCAGCAGCGTAGGGATCACGGGCTACAATGAGCAGTTCTTC
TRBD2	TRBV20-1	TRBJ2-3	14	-	CSARVASGSDTQYF	TGCAGTGCTAGAGTGGCTAGCGGTTCAGATACGCAGTATTTT
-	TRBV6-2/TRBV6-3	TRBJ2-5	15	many	CASSKRDFWGETQYF	TGTGCCAGCAGCAAGAGGGATTTCTGGGGGGAGACCCAGTACTTC
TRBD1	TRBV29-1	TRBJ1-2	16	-	CSVEAGQGGANYGYTF	TGCAGCGTTGAGGCGGGACAGGGGGGAGCTAACTATGGCTACACCTTC
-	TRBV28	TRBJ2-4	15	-	CASRERGGPGNIQYF	TGTGCCAGCAGGGAGAGGGGGGGCCCGGGAAACATTCAGTACTTC
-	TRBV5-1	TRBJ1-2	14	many	CASSSEGSLYGYTF	TGCGCCAGCAGCTCGGAGGGGTCCCTCTATGGCTACACCTTC
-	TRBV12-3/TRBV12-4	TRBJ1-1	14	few	CASSLYPGTTEAFF	TGTGCCAGCAGTTTATACCCAGGTACCACTGAAGCTTTCTTT
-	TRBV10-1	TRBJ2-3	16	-	CASNQGRRGDTDTQYF	TGCGCCAGCAACCAAGGGAGAAGGGGGGATACAGATACGCAGTATTTT
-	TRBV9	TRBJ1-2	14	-	CASSVDQGRYGYTF	TGTGCCAGCAGCGTAGATCAGGGAAGGTATGGCTACACCTTC
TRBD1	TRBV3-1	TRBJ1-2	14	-	CASQRGQSNYGYTF	TGTGCCAGCCAACGGGGACAGAGTAACTATGGCTACACCTTC
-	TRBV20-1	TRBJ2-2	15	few	CSARDYRARGGELFF	TGCAGTGCTAGAGACTACAGGGCCCGGGGCGGGGAGCTGTTTTTT
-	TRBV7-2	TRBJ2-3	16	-	CASSGNRGASTDTQYF	TGTGCCAGCAGCGGCAACCGGGGAGCTAGCACAGATACGCAGTATTTT
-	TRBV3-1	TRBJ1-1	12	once	CASSRLGTEAFF	TGTGCCAGCAGCCGCCTGGGGACTGAAGCTTTCTTT
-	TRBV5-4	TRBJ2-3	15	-	CASSLPGRAGDTQYF	TGTGCCAGCAGCTTGCCAGGTAGAGCGGGAGATACGCAGTATTTT
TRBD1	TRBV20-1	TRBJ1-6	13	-	CSARTGVDSPLHF	TGCAGTGCTAGGACAGGGGTGGATTCACCCCTCCACTTT
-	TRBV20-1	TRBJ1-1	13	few	CSATAGQNTEAFF	TGCAGTGCTACGGCAGGTCAGAACACTGAAGCTTTCTTT
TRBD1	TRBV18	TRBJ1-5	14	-	CDSSRDRNNQPQHF	TGTGACAGCTCAAGGGACAGGAACAATCAGCCCCAGCATTTT
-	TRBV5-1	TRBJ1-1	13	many	CASSLVGDTEAFF	TGCGCCAGCAGCTTGGTCGGGGACACTGAAGCTTTCTTT
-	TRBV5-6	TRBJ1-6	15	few	CASSPVGSYNSPLHF	TGTGCCAGCAGCCCGGTCGGGTCCTATAATTCACCCCTCCACTTT
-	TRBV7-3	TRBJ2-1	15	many	CASSPRGGTLNEQFF	TGTGCCAGCAGCCCCCGCGGCGGGACCTTGAATGAGCAGTTCTTC
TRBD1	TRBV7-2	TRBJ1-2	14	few	CASSLTGIGYGYTF	TGTGCCAGCAGCCTGACAGGGATCGGCTATGGCTACACCTTC
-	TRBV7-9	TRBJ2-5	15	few	CASSFAAAGEETQYF	TGTGCCAGCAGCTTTGCGGCCGCCGGGGAGGAGACCCAGTACTTC
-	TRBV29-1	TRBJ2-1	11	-	CSAYSLNEQFF	TGCAGCGCCTACAGCCTCAATGAGCAGTTCTTC
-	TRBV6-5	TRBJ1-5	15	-	CASSYPGRSNQPQHF	TGTGCCAGCAGTTACCCGGGACGGAGCAATCAGCCCCAGCATTTT
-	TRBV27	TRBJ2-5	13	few	CASRRHRVETQYF	TGTGCCAGCAGGAGACACAGGGTCGAGACCCAGTACTTC
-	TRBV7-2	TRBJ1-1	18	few	CASSFNRWAAVANTEAFF	TGTGCCAGCAGCTTTAATAGGTGGGCAGCCGTAGCGAACACTGAAGCTTTCTTT